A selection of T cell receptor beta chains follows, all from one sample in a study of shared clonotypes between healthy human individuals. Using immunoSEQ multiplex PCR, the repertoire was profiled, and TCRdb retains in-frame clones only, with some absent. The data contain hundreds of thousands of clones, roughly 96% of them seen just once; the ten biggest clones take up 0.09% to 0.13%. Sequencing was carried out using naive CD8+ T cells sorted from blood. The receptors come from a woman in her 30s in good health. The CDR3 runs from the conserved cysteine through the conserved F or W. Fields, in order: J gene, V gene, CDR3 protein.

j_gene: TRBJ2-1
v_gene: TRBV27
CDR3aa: CASIRDTTYNEQFF

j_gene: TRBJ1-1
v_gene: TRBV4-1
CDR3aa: CASSQMGGMNTEAFF

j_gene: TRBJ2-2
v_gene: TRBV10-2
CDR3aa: CASETAGPGELFF

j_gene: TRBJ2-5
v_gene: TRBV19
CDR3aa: CASSIDRAETQYF

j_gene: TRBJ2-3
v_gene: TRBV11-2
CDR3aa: CASSLLAASTDTQYF

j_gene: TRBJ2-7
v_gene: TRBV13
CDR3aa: CASSFPGGYEQYF

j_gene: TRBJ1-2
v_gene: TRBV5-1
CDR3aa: CASSLAGSAALMYGYTF

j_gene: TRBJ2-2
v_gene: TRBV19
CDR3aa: CASSGVYTGELFF

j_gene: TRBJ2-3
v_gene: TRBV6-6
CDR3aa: CASSGEGDTQYF

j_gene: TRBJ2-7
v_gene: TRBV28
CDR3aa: CASSLRGRPSYEQYF

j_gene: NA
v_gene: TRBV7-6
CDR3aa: CASSLEGLVFDEQYF

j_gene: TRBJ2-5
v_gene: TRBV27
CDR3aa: CASSPGARPGETQYF

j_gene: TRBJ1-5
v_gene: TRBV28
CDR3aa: CASSLFLNSQNQPQHF

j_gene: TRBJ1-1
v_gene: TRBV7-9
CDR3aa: CASSPDSEAFF

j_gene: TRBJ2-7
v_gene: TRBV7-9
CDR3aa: CASSLVSGGSDEQYF

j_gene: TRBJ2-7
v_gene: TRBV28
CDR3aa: CASSRGTGVWEQYF

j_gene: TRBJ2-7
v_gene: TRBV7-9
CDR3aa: CASSRSVDTSYEQYF

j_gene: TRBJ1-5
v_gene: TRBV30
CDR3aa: CAWSGAVSNQPQHF

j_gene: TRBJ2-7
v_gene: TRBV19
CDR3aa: CASSIGQGSYEQYF

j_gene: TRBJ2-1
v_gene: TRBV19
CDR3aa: CASSILGVKYNEQFF

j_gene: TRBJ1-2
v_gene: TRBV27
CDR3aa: CASSETGPPHYGYTF

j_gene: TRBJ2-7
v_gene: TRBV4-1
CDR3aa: CASSQDRTGNSYEQYF

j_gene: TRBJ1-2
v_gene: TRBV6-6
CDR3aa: CASSYSLVITVYGYTF

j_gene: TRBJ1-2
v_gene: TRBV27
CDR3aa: CASSSGPDYGYTF

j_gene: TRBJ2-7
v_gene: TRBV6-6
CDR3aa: CASSYPQGGPDEQYF

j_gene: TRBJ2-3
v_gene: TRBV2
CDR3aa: CASSSPSGTSRTDTQYF